This T cell receptor (beta chain) was recorded in a study of T cell responses to AZD1222 COVID-19 vaccine. Germline loops: CDR1 LGHDT, CDR2 YNNKEL (reference sequence). After removal of 4 bases from V and 2 bases from J, the junction contained 12 bases not matched to a gene. This CDR3 spans 20 amino acids. Using immunoSEQ multiplex PCR, the repertoire was profiled, and TCRdb retains in-frame clones only, with some absent. Of approximately 130,000 clones listed, over 90% are singletons. Details on this clone: What it binds is not known.

The study, taken as a whole, reports: Seropositive status at baseline applied to only a handful of AZD1222 recipients. White British ancestry dominated among donors, who included more females, and clonal diversity was possibly underestimated. The study reported that nearly half of spike-specific TCRs target unmutated variant regions. There were vaccine-associated CD4 TCRs across spike, dominant at 160-218 and 743-854.

The source of this sequence is an adult in good health. This sequence joins TRBV3-1 (or the pseudogene TRBV3-2) and TRBJ2-6, with 12 nucleotides matching TRBD1. The material sequenced was peripheral blood, taken on day 0 of AZD1222 vaccination. The chain's CDR3 is CASSPRAGTGGVAGANVLTF. DNA for the CDR3: TGTGCCAGCAGCCCGAGAGCCGGGACAGGGGGCGTGGCTGGGGCCAACGTCCTGACTTTC.